The rows below give T cell receptor beta chains drawn from one sample of a study of cytomegalovirus exposure and HLA in healthy donors. The assay was immunoSEQ multiplex PCR, and TCRdb's table has in-frame clones only and misses some. The sample lists 250,000 or so clones, roughly nine tenths occurring once. Sequences were obtained from PBMCs. These receptor sequences come from a man between 18 and 29 years old in good health and CMV-seropositive. Each CDR3 is given with its conserved first and last residue. Each record gives: J gene, clone size, V gene, D gene, CDR3 protein, CDR3 DNA. D genes are given only for firm matches. Clone size is not always given. Where it is, it says once, few, many or a class for expanded clones.

J gene: TRBJ1-2; clone size: .; V gene: TRBV6-1; D gene: .; CDR3 protein: CASVVDSAYGYTF; CDR3 DNA: TGTGCCAGCGTTGTGGACAGCGCCTATGGCTACACCTTC
J gene: TRBJ2-3; clone size: once; V gene: TRBV5-4; D gene: .; CDR3 protein: CASSLVPGTGDTQYF; CDR3 DNA: TGTGCCAGCAGCTTGGTTCCGGGAACGGGGGATACGCAGTATTTT
J gene: TRBJ1-1; clone size: .; V gene: TRBV18; D gene: TRBD1; CDR3 protein: CASSRTGDTEAFF; CDR3 DNA: TGTGCCAGCTCCCGGACAGGGGACACTGAAGCTTTCTTT
J gene: TRBJ2-7; clone size: .; V gene: TRBV19; D gene: .; CDR3 protein: CASSSLDGRHSYEQYF; CDR3 DNA: TGTGCCAGTAGTTCCCTGGATGGACGCCACTCCTACGAGCAGTACTTC
J gene: TRBJ1-3; clone size: .; V gene: TRBV28; D gene: TRBD1; CDR3 protein: CASRSGGIGNTIYF; CDR3 DNA: TGTGCCAGCAGGTCAGGGGGTATTGGAAACACCATATATTTT
J gene: TRBJ1-2; clone size: .; V gene: TRBV30; D gene: .; CDR3 protein: CAGRDRTTYGYTF; CDR3 DNA: TGTGCCGGCCGGGACCGAACCACCTATGGCTACACCTTC
J gene: TRBJ2-2; clone size: .; V gene: TRBV13; D gene: TRBD2; CDR3 protein: CASSYGTSGRAGELFF; CDR3 DNA: TGTGCCAGCAGCTACGGGACTAGCGGGAGGGCCGGGGAGCTGTTTTTT
J gene: TRBJ1-2; clone size: few; V gene: TRBV11-2; D gene: TRBD1; CDR3 protein: CASSKGTGANYGYTF; CDR3 DNA: TGTGCCAGCAGCAAAGGGACAGGAGCAAACTATGGCTACACCTTC
J gene: TRBJ2-7; clone size: few; V gene: TRBV4-1; D gene: TRBD2; CDR3 protein: CASSHRGPGGSYEQYF; CDR3 DNA: TGCGCCAGCAGCCATCGAGGGCCGGGAGGTTCCTACGAGCAGTACTTC
J gene: TRBJ1-2; clone size: .; V gene: TRBV11-2; D gene: .; CDR3 protein: CASSLGVGDGYTF; CDR3 DNA: TGTGCCAGCAGCTTAGGGGTCGGTGACGGCTACACCTTC
J gene: TRBJ2-1; clone size: .; V gene: TRBV5-1; D gene: TRBD2; CDR3 protein: CASSLGLAELSYNEQFF; CDR3 DNA: TGCGCCAGCAGCTTGGGACTAGCGGAACTGTCCTACAATGAGCAGTTCTTC
J gene: TRBJ2-6; clone size: .; V gene: TRBV2; D gene: .; CDR3 protein: CASSEVGVSRVGANVLTF; CDR3 DNA: TGTGCCAGCAGTGAAGTCGGGGTTAGCAGGGTTGGGGCCAACGTCCTGACTTTC
J gene: TRBJ1-4; clone size: .; V gene: TRBV4-2; D gene: .; CDR3 protein: CASSASRAGGPDEKLFF; CDR3 DNA: TGTGCCAGCAGCGCTAGTCGGGCGGGGGGGCCGGATGAAAAACTGTTTTTT
J gene: TRBJ2-7; clone size: .; V gene: TRBV4-1; D gene: TRBD1; CDR3 protein: CASSHTGQGLFYEQYF; CDR3 DNA: TGCGCCAGCAGCCACACAGGACAGGGACTTTTCTACGAGCAGTACTTC
J gene: TRBJ2-7; clone size: once; V gene: TRBV7-9; D gene: .; CDR3 protein: CASTLDGPYEQYF; CDR3 DNA: TGTGCCAGCACCTTAGACGGCCCCTACGAGCAGTACTTC
J gene: TRBJ2-2; clone size: .; V gene: TRBV5-1; D gene: TRBD1; CDR3 protein: CASSLDRAVGELFF; CDR3 DNA: TGCGCCAGCAGTTTGGACAGGGCGGTCGGGGAGCTGTTTTTT
J gene: TRBJ2-7; clone size: .; V gene: TRBV4-2; D gene: .; CDR3 protein: CASSQGVSGPEQYF; CDR3 DNA: TGTGCCAGCAGCCAAGGGGTCTCAGGGCCCGAGCAGTACTTC
J gene: TRBJ2-2; clone size: .; V gene: TRBV20-1; D gene: .; CDR3 protein: CSARDRGKLFF; CDR3 DNA: TGCAGTGCTAGAGATAGAGGCAAGCTGTTTTTT
J gene: TRBJ2-5; clone size: .; V gene: TRBV5-1; D gene: .; CDR3 protein: CASSSRGQETQYF; CDR3 DNA: TGCGCCAGCAGCTCCCGAGGCCAAGAGACCCAGTACTTC
J gene: TRBJ2-7; clone size: .; V gene: TRBV6-5; D gene: TRBD2; CDR3 protein: CASSYSRTSIEQYF; CDR3 DNA: TGTGCCAGCAGTTACTCGAGGACTAGCATCGAGCAGTACTTC
J gene: TRBJ2-3; clone size: .; V gene: TRBV29-1; D gene: .; CDR3 protein: CSVVRGGTTDTQYF; CDR3 DNA: TGCAGCGTTGTGCGAGGCGGGACCACAGATACGCAGTATTTT
J gene: TRBJ2-7; clone size: .; V gene: TRBV9; D gene: TRBD2; CDR3 protein: CASSVDGSGRAEQYF; CDR3 DNA: TGTGCCAGCAGCGTAGATGGCAGCGGGAGGGCCGAGCAGTACTTC
J gene: TRBJ1-1; clone size: .; V gene: TRBV28; D gene: TRBD1; CDR3 protein: CASTHLPGQAEAFF; CDR3 DNA: TGTGCCAGCACCCACCTCCCGGGACAGGCGGAAGCTTTCTTT
J gene: TRBJ2-7; clone size: .; V gene: TRBV7-9; D gene: .; CDR3 protein: CASSSDGSYEQYF; CDR3 DNA: TGTGCCAGCAGCTCCGACGGGTCCTACGAGCAGTACTTC
J gene: TRBJ1-1; clone size: .; V gene: TRBV30; D gene: .; CDR3 protein: CAWRDRGRAGTEAFF; CDR3 DNA: TGTGCCTGGAGAGACCGGGGACGAGCGGGCACTGAAGCTTTCTTT
J gene: TRBJ2-5; clone size: .; V gene: TRBV5-4; D gene: TRBD1; CDR3 protein: CASSLEQTGVETQYF; CDR3 DNA: TGTGCCAGCAGCTTGGAACAGACAGGGGTAGAGACCCAGTACTTC
J gene: TRBJ2-3; clone size: .; V gene: TRBV5-4; D gene: TRBD2; CDR3 protein: CASSPTRTSGSSTDTQYF; CDR3 DNA: TGTGCCAGCAGCCCTACACGGACTAGCGGGAGTAGCACAGATACGCAGTATTTT
J gene: TRBJ2-2; clone size: .; V gene: TRBV2; D gene: TRBD2; CDR3 protein: CASSDPSGRAGTGELFF; CDR3 DNA: TGTGCCAGCAGTGACCCCAGCGGGAGGGCGGGCACCGGGGAGCTGTTTTTT
J gene: TRBJ2-7; clone size: .; V gene: TRBV5-8; D gene: .; CDR3 protein: CASRRGGASYEQYF; CDR3 DNA: TGTGCCAGCCGACGAGGGGGGGCGTCCTACGAGCAGTACTTC
J gene: TRBJ1-5; clone size: .; V gene: TRBV2; D gene: .; CDR3 protein: CASSDPSNQPQHF; CDR3 DNA: TGTGCCAGCAGTGACCCAAGCAATCAGCCCCAGCATTTT
J gene: TRBJ1-1; clone size: .; V gene: TRBV5-1; D gene: TRBD1; CDR3 protein: CASSLTGQGDRTEAFF; CDR3 DNA: TGCGCCAGCAGCTTGACCGGACAGGGGGATAGAACTGAAGCTTTCTTT
J gene: TRBJ1-1; clone size: few; V gene: TRBV4-3; D gene: TRBD1; CDR3 protein: CASSHPRQGGTEAFF; CDR3 DNA: TGCGCCAGCAGCCACCCCCGACAGGGAGGCACTGAAGCTTTCTTT
J gene: TRBJ1-1; clone size: .; V gene: TRBV7-2; D gene: TRBD1; CDR3 protein: CASSLRQGGTEAFF; CDR3 DNA: TGTGCCAGCAGCTTGAGACAGGGGGGCACTGAAGCTTTCTTT
J gene: TRBJ1-5; clone size: .; V gene: TRBV5-1; D gene: .; CDR3 protein: CASSFSLNQPQHF; CDR3 DNA: TGCGCCAGCAGCTTTTCCCTCAATCAGCCCCAGCATTTT
J gene: TRBJ2-2; clone size: once; V gene: TRBV11-2; D gene: .; CDR3 protein: CASSFVRGLLSTGELFF; CDR3 DNA: TGTGCCAGCAGCTTCGTCCGGGGACTTCTAAGCACCGGGGAGCTGTTTTTT
J gene: TRBJ2-5; clone size: .; V gene: TRBV6-6; D gene: .; CDR3 protein: CASSSDQETQYF; CDR3 DNA: TGTGCCAGCAGTTCCGACCAAGAGACCCAGTACTTC
J gene: TRBJ1-1; clone size: .; V gene: TRBV7-2; D gene: .; CDR3 protein: CASSLATGLNTEAFF; CDR3 DNA: TGTGCCAGCAGCTTAGCGACAGGCTTGAACACTGAAGCTTTCTTT
J gene: TRBJ1-2; clone size: many; V gene: TRBV7-6; D gene: .; CDR3 protein: CASSPGRLLANYGYTF; CDR3 DNA: TGTGCCAGCAGCCCCGGACGGCTTTTAGCTAACTATGGCTACACCTTC
J gene: TRBJ2-3; clone size: .; V gene: TRBV28; D gene: TRBD1; CDR3 protein: CASSWGQGATDTQYF; CDR3 DNA: TGTGCCAGCAGTTGGGGACAGGGGGCAACAGATACGCAGTATTTT
J gene: TRBJ1-5; clone size: once; V gene: TRBV7-8; D gene: .; CDR3 protein: CASSLVAQPQHF; CDR3 DNA: TGTGCCAGCAGCTTAGTTGCTCAGCCCCAGCATTTT
J gene: TRBJ2-3; clone size: .; V gene: TRBV2; D gene: .; CDR3 protein: CASGVQWADTQYF; CDR3 DNA: TGTGCCAGCGGAGTACAGTGGGCGGATACGCAGTATTTT
J gene: TRBJ2-2; clone size: .; V gene: TRBV9; D gene: TRBD1; CDR3 protein: CASSPRDRGTGELFF; CDR3 DNA: TGTGCCAGCAGCCCCCGGGACAGGGGGACCGGGGAGCTGTTTTTT
J gene: TRBJ2-7; clone size: .; V gene: TRBV6-1; D gene: TRBD1; CDR3 protein: CASSEATRGREQYF; CDR3 DNA: TGTGCCAGCAGTGAAGCCACGAGGGGGCGCGAGCAGTACTTC
J gene: TRBJ2-1; clone size: .; V gene: TRBV27; D gene: .; CDR3 protein: CASSLGGSYNEQFF; CDR3 DNA: TGTGCCAGCAGTTTGGGCGGGTCCTACAATGAGCAGTTCTTC
J gene: TRBJ1-1; clone size: .; V gene: TRBV7-7; D gene: TRBD1; CDR3 protein: CASSLDRGTEAFF; CDR3 DNA: TGTGCCAGCAGCTTAGACAGGGGCACTGAAGCTTTCTTT
J gene: TRBJ2-5; clone size: once; V gene: TRBV6-6; D gene: TRBD1; CDR3 protein: CASSHRDSWETQYF; CDR3 DNA: TGTGCCAGCAGCCACCGGGACAGTTGGGAGACCCAGTACTTC
J gene: TRBJ2-7; clone size: .; V gene: TRBV30; D gene: .; CDR3 protein: CAWSGDSPYEQYF; CDR3 DNA: TGTGCCTGGAGCGGCGACAGTCCCTACGAGCAGTACTTC
J gene: TRBJ2-7; clone size: .; V gene: TRBV4-2; D gene: TRBD1; CDR3 protein: CASSQGQGQAYEQYF; CDR3 DNA: TGTGCCAGCAGCCAAGGGCAGGGACAGGCCTACGAGCAGTACTTC
J gene: TRBJ2-7; clone size: .; V gene: TRBV9; D gene: .; CDR3 protein: CASSVGLRDTYEQYF; CDR3 DNA: TGTGCCAGCAGCGTAGGCCTGAGGGACACCTACGAGCAGTACTTC
J gene: TRBJ2-2; clone size: .; V gene: TRBV6-1; D gene: TRBD2; CDR3 protein: CASSEGLAGETGELFF; CDR3 DNA: TGTGCCAGCAGTGAAGGACTAGCGGGAGAAACCGGGGAGCTGTTTTTT
J gene: TRBJ2-2; clone size: few; V gene: TRBV11-2; D gene: .; CDR3 protein: CASSSRAQRLNTGELFF; CDR3 DNA: TGTGCCAGCAGCTCGAGGGCACAGCGCTTGAACACCGGGGAGCTGTTTTTT
J gene: TRBJ1-1; clone size: once; V gene: TRBV14; D gene: .; CDR3 protein: CASSQALNTEAFF; CDR3 DNA: TGTGCCAGCAGCCAAGCTCTGAACACTGAAGCTTTCTTT
J gene: TRBJ2-7; clone size: .; V gene: TRBV6-5; D gene: TRBD1; CDR3 protein: CASSYWTGTEQYF; CDR3 DNA: TGTGCCAGCAGTTACTGGACAGGGACCGAGCAGTACTTC
J gene: TRBJ2-1; clone size: .; V gene: TRBV4-3; D gene: TRBD2; CDR3 protein: CASSDSGGGRDEQFF; CDR3 DNA: TGCGCCAGCAGCGATAGCGGGGGGGGAAGGGATGAGCAGTTCTTC
J gene: TRBJ2-2; clone size: .; V gene: TRBV10-3; D gene: .; CDR3 protein: CAISGTGNTGELFF; CDR3 DNA: TGTGCCATCAGTGGTACCGGGAACACCGGGGAGCTGTTTTTT